What follows is one TCR beta chain and its context. This entry belongs to a study of control samples from healthy donors and cancer patients. Between the trimmed V and J ends, which lost 2 bases and 4 bases, there was a span of 14 bases. Germline lookup yields CDR1 SGHAT and CDR2 FQNNGV. There are 15 residues in the CDR3. The method was immunoSEQ multiplex PCR; TCRdb's version includes in-frame clones alone and lacks a portion of them. The sample lists 120,000 to 150,000 clones, roughly 89% occurring once. The chain employs TRBV11-2 and TRBJ2-5; D is possibly TRBD2 (5 bases). Sample: blood. This TCR came from a man aged 25-45 years in good health. For the CDR3, the DNA is TGTGCCAGCAGCTTAACGTGGGAGAATCGAGAGACCCAGTACTTC. Its protein is CASSLTWENRETQYF.